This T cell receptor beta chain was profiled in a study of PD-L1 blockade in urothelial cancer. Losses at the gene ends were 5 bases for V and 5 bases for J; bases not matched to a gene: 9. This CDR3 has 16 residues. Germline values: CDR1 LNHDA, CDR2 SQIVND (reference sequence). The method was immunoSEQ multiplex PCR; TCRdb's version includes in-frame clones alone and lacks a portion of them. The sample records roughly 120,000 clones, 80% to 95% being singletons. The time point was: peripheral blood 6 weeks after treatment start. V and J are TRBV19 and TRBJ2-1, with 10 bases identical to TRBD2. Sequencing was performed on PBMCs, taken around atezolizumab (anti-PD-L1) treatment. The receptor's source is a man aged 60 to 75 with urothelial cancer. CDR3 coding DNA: TGTGCCAGTAGTTCTTCTAGCGGGAGACACAACAATGAGCAGTTCTTC. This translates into CASSSSSGRHNNEQFF. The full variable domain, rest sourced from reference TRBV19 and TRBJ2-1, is DGGITQSPKYLFRKEGQNVTLSCEQNLNHDAMYWYRQDPGQGLRLIYYSQIVNDFQKGDIAEGYSVSREKKESFPLTVTSAQKNPTAFYLCASSSSSGRHNNEQFFGPGTRLTVL.